The next 15 T cell receptor beta chains were all read from a single sample in a study of CD8+CD57+ T cells in acquired aplastic anemia. CDR3 and TCR beta VDJ profiling relied on genomic DNA as the template. TCRdb re-called the reads through MiXCR, storing one row per CDR3 protein. The sample shows about 420,000 distinct CDR3 sequences, around 68% of them seen only once. The sequencing sample was made of sorted CD4+, CD8+, or CD8+CD57+ T cells (not recorded which) from PBMCs. The receptors derive from a human donor in good health, serving as a control.

V and J are TRBV7-2 and TRBJ2-5; the D call may be TRBD1 or TRBD2 (5 bases each). Germline V gene sequence: CDR1 SGHTA, CDR2 FQGNSA. The CDR3 spans 14 residues. V lost 3 bases and J 7 bases, leaving 15 bases between the germline ends. CDR3 amino acids: CASSFVRDQGTQYF. Here the CDR3 DNA reads TGTGCCAGCAGCTTCGTCCGGGACCAGGGGACCCAGTACTTC.

This clonotype came up many times. The V gene is TRBV6-6, the J gene TRBJ2-5; TRBD1 matches at 7 bases. The CDR3 spans 16 residues. From germline, CDR1 is MNHNY and CDR2 SVGAGI (reference sequence). J was trimmed by 9 bases and V by 3 bases; bases with no gene match: 16. The CDR3 DNA reads as TGTGCCAGCAGTTATAGTAGGGCAGGGGGATCCAGGGCCCAGTACTTC. Protein product: CASSYSRAGGSRAQYF.

V and J are TRBV9 and TRBJ2-7; weak D call: TRBD2 (6 bases). Germline CDR1 SGDLS, CDR2 YYNGEE. This CDR3 is built from 15 residues. V dropped 7 bases and J dropped 2 bases, with 19 bases sitting between them. The CDR3 loop is CASGEAGTVPYEQYF. The CDR3, as DNA: TGTGCCAGCGGCGAGGCCGGGACTGTACCCTACGAGCAGTACTTC.

The chain carries TRBV6-1 and TRBJ1-2; 7 nucleotides line up with TRBD1. Germline V gene data show CDR1 as MNHNS and CDR2 as SASEGT. This CDR3 has 16 residues. The junction had 13 bases not matched to a gene; V was cut back by 6 bases and J by 3 bases. The chain's CDR3 is CASSPNRQGGYYGYTF. The CDR3, as DNA: TGTGCCAGCAGCCCAAACAGACAGGGAGGTTACTATGGCTACACCTTC.

This clonotype was counted ten times or more. The chain links TRBV5-8 to TRBJ2-1, with TRBD1 as a possible D gene (5 bases). Looked up from germline, CDR1 is SGHTS and CDR2 is YDEGEE. With 4 bases removed from V and 2 bases from J, the gap between germline ends came to 19 bases. The CDR3 loop spans 17 amino acids. This chain's CDR3 is CASSTLGAATAYNEQFF. For the CDR3, the DNA is TGTGCCAGCAGCACGTTAGGGGCGGCGACGGCCTACAATGAGCAGTTCTTC.

The table lists this clonotype with a few counts. One junction end does not reproduce the germline sequence, and a read error may be involved. This rearrangement joins TRBV15 to TRBJ2-7, with a tentative D call TRBD1 (6 bases). The CDR3 covers 14 residues. CDR1 LNHNV and CDR2 YYDKDF come from the germline V gene (reference sequence). CDR3 sequence reads: CATSRDRSYYEQYF. The CDR3 DNA is TGTGCCACCAGCCGAGACAGGTCATACTACGAGCAGTACTTC.

There are a few counts of this clonotype. The J gene is TRBJ1-6, the V gene TRBV19; D is perhaps TRBD1 (6 bases). This CDR3 is built from 15 residues. Germline-derived CDR1 and CDR2 are LNHDA and SQIVND (reference sequence). V was trimmed by 5 bases and J by 4 bases, leaving 12 bases between them. The CDR3 loop reads CASSSETGYNSPLHF. The CDR3 nucleotides read TGTGCCAGTAGTTCCGAGACAGGATATAATTCACCCCTCCACTTT.

The chain combines TRBV10-3 with TRBJ1-2; possible D gene TRBD1, 6 bases. The CDR3 has 14 residues. V gave up 11 bases and J gave up 8 bases, with 24 bases separating them. CDR1 and CDR2 (germline): ENHRY, SYGVKD. CDR3: CAFREHDRNWGYTF. In DNA, the CDR3 is TGTGCCTTCCGTGAGCACGACAGGAACTGGGGCTACACCTTC.

The chain has TRBV29-1 and TRBJ2-3; D perhaps matches TRBD1 (5 bases). The CDR3 has 16 amino acids. CDR1 is SQVTM, CDR2 ANQGSEA, per germline. Deletions cut 2 bases from V and 0 bases from J, with 15 bases between. CDR3 region: CSVEHPPGLSTDTQYF. DNA for the CDR3: TGCAGCGTTGAACACCCCCCAGGGTTAAGCACAGATACGCAGTATTTT.

The chain uses TRBV6-5 and TRBJ1-2, with D possibly being TRBD1 (5 bases). This CDR3 is 14 amino acids long. V lost 0 bases and J lost 6, with 11 bases in between. In germline, CDR1 is MNHEY, CDR2 SVGAGI. The CDR3 is CASSYSRGRDGYTF. DNA for the CDR3: TGTGCCAGCAGTTACTCTCGGGGACGGGATGGCTACACCTTC.

The table lists this clonotype with many counts. CDR3 sequence (DNA): TGTGCCATCAGTGGAAACAATGAGCAGTTCTTC. Its protein product is CAISGNNEQFF. J is TRBJ2-1 and V is TRBV10-3; D unclear. Per germline, CDR1 ENHRY and CDR2 SYGVKD. V lost 4 bases, J lost 5 bases, and 3 bases lay in between. The CDR3 runs to 11 residues.

The gene calls are TRBV10-3 and TRBJ1-2, with 7 bases lining up with TRBD1. With 6 bases clipped from V and 3 bases from J, the junction kept 10 bases outside the gene matches. Germline V lookup: CDR1 ENHRY, CDR2 SYGVKD. The length of the CDR3 is 15 residues. The CDR3: CAISSDTGVYYGYTF. The CDR3 DNA reads TGTGCCATCAGCTCCGATACAGGGGTTTACTATGGCTACACCTTC.

The chain joins TRBV7-2 to TRBJ1-2; 10 bases map to TRBD1. V shed 5 bases and J 4 bases; nucleotides not matched to a gene: 10. Germline values: CDR1 SGHTA, CDR2 FQGNSA. This CDR3 has 16 amino acids. The CDR3 nucleotides are TGTGCCAGCAGCGGGGACAGGGGAATGTATAGCTATGGCTACACCTTC. This translates into CASSGDRGMYSYGYTF.

This clonotype has a count of ten or more. V usage is TRBV5-1 and J usage is TRBJ1-3; 7 positions match TRBD1. V dropped 2 bases and J dropped 2; count of bases not matched to a gene: 4. CDR3 length: 15 amino acids. Germline CDR1 reads SGHRS; CDR2 reads YFSETQ. The CDR3 is CASSLDREAGNTIYF. DNA of the CDR3: TGCGCCAGCAGCTTAGACAGGGAGGCTGGAAACACCATATATTTT.

This clonotype was detected only a few times. The gene calls are TRBV2 and TRBJ2-1; D uncertain. Germline CDR1 and CDR2: SNHLY and FYNNEI. V was shortened by 7 bases and J by 7 bases, with 14 bases between the two germline ends. The CDR3 spans 13 residues. In nucleotides, the CDR3 is TGTGCCAGCACAAGTCAGCTGGGGAATGAGCAGTTCTTC. Encoded protein: CASTSQLGNEQFF. The full variable domain, its missing parts supplied by reference TRBV2 and TRBJ2-1, is EPEVTQTPSHQVTQMGQEVILRCVPISNHLYFYWYRQILGQKVEFLVSFYNNEISEKSEIFDDQFSVERPDGSNFTLKIRSTKLEDSAMYFCASTSQLGNEQFFGPGTRLTVL.